This entry lists 8 T cell receptor beta chains sequenced from one sample in a study of blood T cells in healthy people across ages. Next came a second PCR, run for roughly 6 to 11 cycles, which used a sample-barcoded 5' primer along with a J-beta primer mix. MiXCR, applied by TCRdb to the 5' RACE reads, yields one record per CDR3 protein. This table holds roughly 1.6 million distinct CDR3 sequences, almost 35% found once. The sequenced sample consisted of blood. All receptors come from a woman aged 25-40 years in good health.

A remark on this clonotype: With a much larger clone just one base away, this may be a read error. The rearrangement links TRBV10-3 to TRBJ2-1; D unresolved. CDR3 length: 15 amino acids. Germline V CDR1 and CDR2: ENHRY, SYGVKD. The CDR3 loop reads CASSEDRDPYNEQFF. The DNA of the CDR3 is TGTGCCAGCAGTGAGGACCGAGATCCCTACAATGAGCAGTTCTTC.

The chain combines TRBV10-3 with TRBJ2-1; TRBD2 matches at 7 bases. This CDR3 is built from 16 residues. CDR1 ENHRY and CDR2 SYGVKD come from the germline V gene. V lost 3 bases to trimming and J lost 6 bases; unmatched junction nucleotides: 11. CDR3 sequence (DNA): TGTGCCATCAGTGAAAGAGGGACTACCGAGGGCAATGAGCAGTTCTTC. Protein product: CAISERGTTEGNEQFF.

This clonotype was counted once. A read error may be the cause here, since a much bigger clone is one base away. The V gene is TRBV29-1, the J gene TRBJ2-5, with D perhaps being TRBD1 or TRBD2 (6 bases each). Germline CDR1 reads SQVTM; CDR2 reads ANQGSEA. CDR3 length: 12 residues. The CDR3 sequence: CNVEQGGETQYF. CDR3 DNA: TGCAACGTTGAACAGGGAGGAGAGACCCAGTACTTC.

The chain combines TRBV5-1 with TRBJ2-1, with D perhaps matching TRBD2 (5 bases). Germline loops: CDR1 SGHRS, CDR2 YFSETQ. V lost 0 bases and J 11 bases, leaving 18 bases between the germline ends. The CDR3 is made up of 15 amino acids. The CDR3 DNA is TGCGCCAGCAGCTTGGCGGTAGTAGGTCGGGATAAGCAGTTCTTC. Translating gives CASSLAVVGRDKQFF.

The chain's CDR3 is CASSLVGTTRVETQYF. The CDR3 region has the DNA TGTGCCAGCAGCTTAGTGGGCACAACTAGAGTAGAGACCCAGTACTTC. This chain links TRBV11-2 with TRBJ2-7; D is perhaps TRBD2 (5 bases). The J call is uncertain, as TRBJ2-5 better fits the DNA end. Germline CDR1 SGHAT, CDR2 FQNNGV. The CDR3 length is 16 residues.

This clonotype was seen more than once but under ten times. The chain employs TRBV2 and TRBJ2-4; D may match TRBD1 or TRBD2 (5 bases each). With 6 bases removed from V and 7 bases from J, the gap between germline ends came to 16 bases. CDR1 SNHLY and CDR2 FYNNEI come from the germline V gene. This CDR3 has 14 amino acids. The CDR3 nucleotides read TGTGCCAGCAGGGACCCCGGGACGGCTAACATTCAGTACTTC. Its translation: CASRDPGTANIQYF. Using reference TRBV2 and TRBJ2-4 for the parts outside the CDR3, the full variable domain is EPEVTQTPSHQVTQMGQEVILRCVPISNHLYFYWYRQILGQKVEFLVSFYNNEISEKSEIFDDQFSVERPDGSNFTLKIRSTKLEDSAMYFCASRDPGTANIQYFGAGTRLSVL.

This clonotype is a singleton in its sample. V gene TRBV12-3 or TRBV12-4 combines with J gene TRBJ1-1; D unresolved. The ends were cut back, 8 bases at V and 6 bases at J, with 10 bases in the middle. The CDR3 contains 11 residues. This CDR3 is CASRGFAEAFF. CDR3 sequence (DNA): TGTGCCAGCCGAGGCTTTGCTGAAGCTTTCTTT.

CDR3 sequence (DNA): TGTGCCAGCAGCGGATCTGGACAGGGGTCGGGGACTGAAGCTTTCTTT. Residues: CASSGSGQGSGTEAFF. This chain joins TRBV9 and TRBJ1-1; 9 bases match TRBD1. The CDR3 is 16 residues long. After removal of 3 bases from V and 5 bases from J, the junction contained 11 bases not matched to a gene. Germline CDR1 is SGDLS and CDR2 is YYNGEE.